The T cell receptor beta chain under discussion was sequenced for a study of blood T cells in healthy people across ages. Sample-barcoded 5' priming and a J-beta primer mix drove a second PCR of roughly 7 to 11 cycles. Every cDNA molecule bore a tag from a template-switch adaptor containing 12 random nucleotides. A single record per CDR3 protein comes from TCRdb applying MiXCR to the 5' RACE reads. Of about 730,000 distinct CDR3 sequences listed, around 46% are singletons. No fewer than 7 million PBMCs went into each sample. The sample was blood. This TCR derives from a woman in her fifties or sixties in good health.

The CDR3 region has the DNA TGTGCCAGCAGCTTACTGGGGACAGCGAATGAAAAACTGTTTTTT. Translated, it gives CASSLLGTANEKLFF. The chain links TRBV7-2 to TRBJ1-4; 7 nucleotides match TRBD1. V was pared by 2 bases and J by 5 bases, with 5 bases of the junction left unmatched. The germline gives CDR1 SGHTA, CDR2 FQGNSA. The CDR3 contains 15 residues.